A single TCR beta chain is shown here with its context. Some clones are missing from TCRdb's copy, which holds only in-frame ones; the method was immunoSEQ multiplex PCR. This sample carries about 33,000 clones, about nine tenths of them seen once, and the ten largest clones take around 3.9%. This sample was included in a study of T cells in localized non-small cell lung cancer. Germline V gene sequence: CDR1 SGHRS, CDR2 YFSETQ. Deletions cut 3 bases from V and 5 bases from J, with 11 bases between. This CDR3 has 13 residues. The chain joins TRBV5-1 to TRBJ2-5, with D perhaps matching TRBD2 (5 bases). The source material was peripheral blood, sampled before any cancer treatment. This sequence originates from a man aged 35 to 70 with stage I lung adenocarcinoma. CDR3 DNA sequence: TGCGCCAGCAGCTCGGCGGGTGCGGAGACCCAGTACTTC. Translating gives CASSSAGAETQYF.